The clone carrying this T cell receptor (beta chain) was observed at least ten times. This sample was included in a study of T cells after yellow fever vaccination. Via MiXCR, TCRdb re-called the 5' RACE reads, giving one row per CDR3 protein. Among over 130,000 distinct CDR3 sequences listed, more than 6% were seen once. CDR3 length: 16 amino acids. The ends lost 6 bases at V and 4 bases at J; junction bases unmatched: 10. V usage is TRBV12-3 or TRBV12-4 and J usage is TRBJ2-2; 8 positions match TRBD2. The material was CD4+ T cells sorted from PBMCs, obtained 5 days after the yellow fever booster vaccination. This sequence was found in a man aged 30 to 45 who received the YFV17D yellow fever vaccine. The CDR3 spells CASRIGGAGGTGELFF. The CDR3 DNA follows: TGTGCCAGCAGAATTGGGGGCGCGGGGGGCACCGGGGAGCTGTTTTTT.